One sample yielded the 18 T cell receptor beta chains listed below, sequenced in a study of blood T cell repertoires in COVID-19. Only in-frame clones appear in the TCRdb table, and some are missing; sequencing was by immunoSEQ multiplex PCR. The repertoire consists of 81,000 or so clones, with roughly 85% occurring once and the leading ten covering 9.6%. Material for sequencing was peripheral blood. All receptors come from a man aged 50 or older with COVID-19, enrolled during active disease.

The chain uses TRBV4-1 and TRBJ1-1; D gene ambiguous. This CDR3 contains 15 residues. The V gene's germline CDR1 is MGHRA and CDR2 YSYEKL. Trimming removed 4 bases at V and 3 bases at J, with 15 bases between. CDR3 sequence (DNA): TGCGCCAGCAGCCGATCTTATATGGGCGACACTGAAGCTTTCTTT. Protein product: CASSRSYMGDTEAFF.

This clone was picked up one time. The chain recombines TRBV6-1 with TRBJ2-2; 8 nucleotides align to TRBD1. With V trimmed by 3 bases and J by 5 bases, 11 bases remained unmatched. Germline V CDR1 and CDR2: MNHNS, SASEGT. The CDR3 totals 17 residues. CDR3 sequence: CASSDLSRGRGTGELFF. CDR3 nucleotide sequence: TGTGCCAGCAGTGATCTATCCAGGGGGCGCGGGACCGGGGAGCTGTTTTTT.

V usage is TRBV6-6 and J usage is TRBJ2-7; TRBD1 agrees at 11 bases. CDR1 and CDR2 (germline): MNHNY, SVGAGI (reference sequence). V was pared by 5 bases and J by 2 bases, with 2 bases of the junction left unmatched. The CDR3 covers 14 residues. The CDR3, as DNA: TGTGCCAGCAGTCTGGGACAGGGGGCCTACGAGCAGTACTTC. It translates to CASSLGQGAYEQYF.

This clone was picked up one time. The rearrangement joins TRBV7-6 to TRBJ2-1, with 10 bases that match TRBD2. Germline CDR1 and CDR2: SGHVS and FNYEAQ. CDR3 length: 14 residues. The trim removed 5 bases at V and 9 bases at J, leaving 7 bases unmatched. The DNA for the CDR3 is TGTGCCAGCAGCGGAGCGGGAGGGCATTCTGAGCAGTTCTTC. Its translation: CASSGAGGHSEQFF.

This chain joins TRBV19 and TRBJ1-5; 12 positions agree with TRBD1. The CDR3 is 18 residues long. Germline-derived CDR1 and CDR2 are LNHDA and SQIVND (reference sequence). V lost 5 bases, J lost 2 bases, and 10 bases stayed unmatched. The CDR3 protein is CASSGGTGGIIGNQPQHF. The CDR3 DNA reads TGTGCCAGTAGTGGAGGGACAGGGGGCATCATCGGCAATCAGCCCCAGCATTTT.

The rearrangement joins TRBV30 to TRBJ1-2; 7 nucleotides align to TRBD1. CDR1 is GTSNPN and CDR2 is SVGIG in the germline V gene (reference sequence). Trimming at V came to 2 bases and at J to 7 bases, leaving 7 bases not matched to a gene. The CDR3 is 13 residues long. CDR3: CAWSRTGEIGYTF. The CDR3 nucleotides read TGTGCCTGGAGTAGAACAGGGGAAATTGGCTACACCTTC. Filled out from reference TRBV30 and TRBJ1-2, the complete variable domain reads SQTIHQWPATLVQPVGSPLSLECTVEGTSNPNLYWYRQAAGRGLQLLFYSVGIGQISSEVPQNLSASRPQDRQFILSSKKLLLSDSGFYLCAWSRTGEIGYTFGSGTRLTVV.

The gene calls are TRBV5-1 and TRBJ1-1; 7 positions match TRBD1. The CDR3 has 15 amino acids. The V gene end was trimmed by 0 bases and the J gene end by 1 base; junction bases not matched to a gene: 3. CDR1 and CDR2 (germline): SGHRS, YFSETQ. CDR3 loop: CASSLGGQQNTEAFF. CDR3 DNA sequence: TGCGCCAGCAGCTTGGGGGGACAGCAGAACACTGAAGCTTTCTTT.

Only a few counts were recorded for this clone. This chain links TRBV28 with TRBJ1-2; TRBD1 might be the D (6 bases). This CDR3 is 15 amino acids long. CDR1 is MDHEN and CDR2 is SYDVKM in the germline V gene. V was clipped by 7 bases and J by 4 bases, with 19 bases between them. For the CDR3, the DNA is TGTGCCAGCAACAAAAATGGGGGCCTAGGCTATGGCTACACCTTC. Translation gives CASNKNGGLGYGYTF.

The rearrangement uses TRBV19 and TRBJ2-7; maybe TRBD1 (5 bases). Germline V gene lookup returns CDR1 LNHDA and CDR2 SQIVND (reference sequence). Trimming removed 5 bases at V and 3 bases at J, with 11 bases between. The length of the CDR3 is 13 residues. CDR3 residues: CASSAQGFYEQYF. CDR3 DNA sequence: TGTGCCAGTAGTGCTCAGGGCTTCTACGAGCAGTACTTC.

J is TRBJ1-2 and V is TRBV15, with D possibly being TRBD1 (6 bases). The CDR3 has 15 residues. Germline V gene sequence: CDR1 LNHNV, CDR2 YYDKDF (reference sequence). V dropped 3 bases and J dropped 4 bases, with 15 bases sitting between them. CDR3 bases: TGTGCCACCAGCAGTTTGGGGGGGCAAGGCTATGGCTACACCTTC. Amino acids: CATSSLGGQGYGYTF.

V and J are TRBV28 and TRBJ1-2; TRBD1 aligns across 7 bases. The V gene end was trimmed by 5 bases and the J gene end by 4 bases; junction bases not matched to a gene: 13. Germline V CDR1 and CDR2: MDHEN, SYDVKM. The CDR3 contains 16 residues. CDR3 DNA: TGTGCCAGCAGTCGGGGGTTAAGGGGGCTTTTCTATGGCTACACCTTC. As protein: CASSRGLRGLFYGYTF.

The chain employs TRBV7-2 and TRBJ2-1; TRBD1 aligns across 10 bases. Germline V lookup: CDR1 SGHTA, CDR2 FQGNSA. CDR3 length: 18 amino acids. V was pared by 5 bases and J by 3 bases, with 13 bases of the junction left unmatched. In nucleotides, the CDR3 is TGTGCCAGCAGCGACCGGGACAGGGGTGGACTTTTCTACAATGAGCAGTTCTTC. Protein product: CASSDRDRGGLFYNEQFF.

CDR3: CASSSRFEQYF. DNA of the CDR3: TGTGCCAGCAGTTCCAGGTTCGAGCAGTACTTC. This chain connects TRBV6-2 or TRBV6-3 to TRBJ2-7; D is unclear. V was pared by 4 bases and J by 6 bases, with 7 bases between. The germline gives CDR1 MNHEY, CDR2 SVGEGT. The CDR3 covers 11 residues.

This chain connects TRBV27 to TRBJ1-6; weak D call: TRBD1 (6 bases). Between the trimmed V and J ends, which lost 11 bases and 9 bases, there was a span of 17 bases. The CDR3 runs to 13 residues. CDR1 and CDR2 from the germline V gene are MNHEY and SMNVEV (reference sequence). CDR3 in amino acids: CAPRRTDFSPLHF. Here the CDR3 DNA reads TGTGCCCCAAGAAGGACAGATTTTTCACCCCTCCACTTT.

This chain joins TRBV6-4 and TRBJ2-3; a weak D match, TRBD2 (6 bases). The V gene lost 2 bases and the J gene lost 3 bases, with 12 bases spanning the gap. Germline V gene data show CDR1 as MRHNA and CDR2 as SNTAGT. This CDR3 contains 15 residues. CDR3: CASSDGGLVTDTQYF. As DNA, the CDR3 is TGTGCCAGCAGTGACGGGGGACTCGTTACAGATACGCAGTATTTT.

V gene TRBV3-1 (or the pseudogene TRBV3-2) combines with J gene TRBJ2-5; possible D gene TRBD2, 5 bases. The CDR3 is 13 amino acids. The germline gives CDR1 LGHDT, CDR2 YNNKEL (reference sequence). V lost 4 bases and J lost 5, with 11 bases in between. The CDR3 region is CASSPRTRETQYF. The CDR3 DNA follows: TGTGCCAGCAGCCCTCGGACTCGCGAGACCCAGTACTTC.

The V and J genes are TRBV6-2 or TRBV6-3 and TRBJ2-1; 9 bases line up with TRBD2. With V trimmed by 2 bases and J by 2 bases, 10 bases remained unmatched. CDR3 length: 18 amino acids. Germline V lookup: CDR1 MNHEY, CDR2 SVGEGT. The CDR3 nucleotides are TGTGCCAGCAGTTACCCCCTGGCGGGCGGGAGGGCCTACAATGAGCAGTTCTTC. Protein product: CASSYPLAGGRAYNEQFF.

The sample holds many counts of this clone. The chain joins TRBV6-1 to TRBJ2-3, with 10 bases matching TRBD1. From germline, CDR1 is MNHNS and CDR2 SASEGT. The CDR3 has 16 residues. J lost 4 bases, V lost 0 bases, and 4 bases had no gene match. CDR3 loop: CASSEAPGQGPDTQYF. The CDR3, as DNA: TGTGCCAGCAGTGAAGCACCGGGACAGGGGCCAGATACGCAGTATTTT.